Listed below are T cell receptor beta chains from one sample, sequenced in a study of vaccination effects on CD4 cells after COVID-19. Antigens of these TCRs are unknown. Data came from immunoSEQ multiplex PCR; TCRdb stores just in-frame clones and leaves some out. The repertoire holds 20,000 or so clones, with roughly four fifths as singletons. This specimen consisted of CD4+ T cells from PBMCs cultured with HCoV-229E spike peptides, obtained after COVID-19 vaccination. The receptors come from a human donor who received a COVID-19 vaccine. The CDR3 runs from the conserved cysteine through the conserved F or W. The D gene is left open where the match is weak. Some rows have no size entry. The others give once, few or many, or a class for an expanded clone.

d_call,clone_size,v_call,j_call,cdr3_length,cdr3_aa,cdr3_nt
TRBD2,-,TRBV24-1,TRBJ2-3,16,CATSDHIAGGSNTQYF,TGTGCCACCAGTGATCACATAGCGGGCGGGTCTAATACGCAGTATTTT
-,-,TRBV14,TRBJ2-1,13,CASSQDWYNEQFF,TGTGCCAGCAGCCAAGACTGGTACAATGAGCAGTTCTTC
TRBD1,-,TRBV6-5,TRBJ1-1,12,CASSPDRGKAFF,TGTGCCAGCAGCCCGGACAGGGGAAAAGCTTTCTTT
-,-,TRBV29-1,TRBJ1-1,13,CSVEAGMNTEAFF,TGCAGCGTTGAAGCGGGAATGAACACTGAAGCTTTCTTT
-,-,TRBV6-5,TRBJ1-5,15,CATTWEATVNQPQHF,TGTGCCACCACCTGGGAGGCGACAGTGAATCAGCCCCAGCATTTT
TRBD1,-,TRBV6-5,TRBJ1-4,15,CASSYSQGAREKLFF,TGTGCCAGCAGTTACTCACAGGGGGCGAGGGAAAAACTGTTTTTT
-,-,TRBV18,TRBJ2-7,11,CASSLQGRPYF,TGTGCCAGCTCGCTACAGGGTCGTCCGTACTTC
TRBD2,once,TRBV3-1/TRBV3-2,TRBJ2-7,16,CASSPPGRTLTYEQYF,TGTGCCAGCAGCCCGCCCGGGAGGACTCTTACCTACGAGCAGTACTTC
-,-,TRBV6-5,TRBJ2-1,14,CASNPGSSYNEQFF,TGTGCCAGCAATCCGGGGAGCTCCTACAATGAGCAGTTCTTC
TRBD1,-,TRBV27,TRBJ2-1,12,CASSRQGNEQFF,TGTGCCAGCAGTAGACAGGGGAATGAGCAGTTCTTC
-,-,TRBV4-2,TRBJ1-2,14,CASSPGRANYGYTF,TGTGCCAGCAGCCCGGGGAGAGCTAACTATGGCTACACCTTC
-,-,TRBV3-1/TRBV3-2,TRBJ1-4,13,CASSQDNQGGLFF,TGTGCCAGCAGCCAAGATAACCAGGGAGGACTGTTTTTT
-,-,TRBV3-1/TRBV3-2,TRBJ2-7,14,CASSQGLRPYEQYF,TGTGCCAGCAGCCAAGGCTTGCGGCCCTACGAGCAGTACTTC
-,-,TRBV7-2,TRBJ2-7,14,CASSFPLGVNEQYF,TGTGCCAGCAGCTTCCCCTTGGGGGTTAACGAGCAGTACTTC
TRBD1,-,TRBV27,TRBJ1-1,16,CASSLLRDRRNTEAFF,TGTGCCAGCAGTTTATTAAGGGACAGGCGGAACACTGAAGCTTTCTTT
-,-,TRBV19,TRBJ2-7,14,CASSIGLSFYEQYF,TGTGCCAGTAGTATAGGGCTCAGCTTCTACGAGCAGTACTTC
-,-,TRBV18,TRBJ2-6,15,CASSPRDSGANVLTF,TGTGCCAGCTCACCAAGGGACTCTGGGGCCAACGTCCTGACTTTC
-,-,TRBV19,TRBJ2-7,16,CASSPRDFNGSYEQYF,TGTGCCAGTAGTCCTCGGGACTTCAATGGGTCCTACGAGCAGTACTTC
-,few,TRBV3-1/TRBV3-2,TRBJ1-6,13,CASRQNSNSPLHF,TGTGCCAGCAGACAAAACAGCAATTCACCCCTCCACTTT
-,-,TRBV19,TRBJ1-5,16,CASSYRVEYSNQPQHF,TGTGCCAGTAGTTACAGGGTAGAATATAGCAATCAGCCCCAGCATTTT
-,-,TRBV19,TRBJ1-2,13,CASSRYGNYGYTF,TGTGCCAGTAGTAGGTACGGAAACTATGGCTACACCTTC
-,-,TRBV24-1,TRBJ1-2,14,CATSDYSGLHGYTF,TGTGCCACCAGTGATTACTCAGGGTTACACGGCTACACCTTC
-,-,TRBV6-5,TRBJ1-2,14,CASSYSRGINGYTF,TGTGCCAGCAGTTACTCGCGGGGCATCAATGGCTACACCTTC
-,-,TRBV3-1/TRBV3-2,TRBJ2-1,16,CASSQIRRGSYNEQFF,TGTGCCAGCAGCCAAATCCGCAGGGGCTCCTACAATGAGCAGTTCTTC
-,-,TRBV21-1,TRBJ2-1,15,CASSSPPGTTQEQFF,TGTGCCAGCAGCAGCCCGCCCGGGACAACACAGGAGCAGTTCTTC
TRBD1,-,TRBV19,TRBJ1-4,15,CASSKRQGNNEKLFF,TGTGCCAGTAGTAAGAGACAGGGCAACAATGAAAAACTGTTTTTT
-,-,TRBV6-5,TRBJ1-2,15,CASSPGPGLSYGYTF,TGTGCCAGCAGCCCGGGTCCCGGGTTAAGCTATGGCTACACCTTC
-,-,TRBV5-1,TRBJ2-6,16,CASSLEGSSGANVLTF,TGCGCCAGCAGCTTGGAGGGGTCCTCTGGGGCCAACGTCCTGACTTTC
-,-,TRBV7-9,TRBJ2-1,15,CASSPDVSRYNEQFF,TGTGCCAGCAGCCCGGACGTAAGTCGCTACAATGAGCAGTTCTTC
-,-,TRBV6-5,TRBJ1-4,15,CASKQHPLTNEKLFF,TGTGCCAGCAAGCAGCACCCCTTAACTAATGAAAAACTGTTTTTT
TRBD2,-,TRBV5-1,TRBJ2-2,16,CASSFRSGSGTGELFF,TGCGCCAGCAGCTTCAGAAGCGGGAGTGGGACCGGGGAGCTGTTTTTT
-,-,TRBV27,TRBJ1-1,13,CASRSEMNTEAFF,TGTGCCAGCAGGAGTGAGATGAACACTGAAGCTTTCTTT
-,-,TRBV12-3/TRBV12-4,TRBJ2-5,12,CASSLALETQYF,TGTGCCAGCAGTTTAGCGCTTGAGACCCAGTACTTC
TRBD1,-,TRBV2,TRBJ1-3,15,CASSSQGAPGNTIYF,TGTGCCAGCAGTTCACAGGGGGCGCCTGGAAACACCATATATTTT
-,-,TRBV6-1,TRBJ1-5,12,CASSPTGPPQHF,TGTGCCAGCAGTCCCACAGGGCCGCCCCAGCATTTT
-,-,TRBV6-5,TRBJ1-5,14,CASSPGAGNQPQHF,TGTGCCAGCAGTCCAGGGGCAGGCAATCAGCCCCAGCATTTT
-,-,TRBV30,TRBJ1-6,15,CAWTVQGQRNSPLHF,TGTGCCTGGACCGTACAAGGTCAGAGGAATTCACCCCTCCACTTT
-,few,TRBV25-1,TRBJ1-6,16,CASRADLGLRNSPLHF,TGTGCCAGCAGGGCTGACCTCGGACTAAGAAATTCACCCCTCCACTTT
TRBD1,-,TRBV6-1,TRBJ2-7,14,CASSEWDRSYEQYF,TGTGCCAGCAGTGAGTGGGACAGGTCCTACGAGCAGTACTTC
-,-,TRBV5-4,TRBJ2-1,14,CASSRPGTYNEQFF,TGTGCCAGCAGCCGACCGGGAACCTACAATGAGCAGTTCTTC
TRBD1,-,TRBV20-1,TRBJ2-7,14,CSASRGTDVRGQYF,TGCAGTGCTAGTAGAGGGACAGACGTTCGGGGGCAGTACTTC